The 8 T cell receptor beta chains given below trace back to one sample, sequenced in a study of neoadjuvant anti-PD-1 for oral cavity cancer. Sequencing was performed with immunoSEQ multiplex PCR; in TCRdb, only in-frame clones are kept and a portion is missing. The sample includes about 13,000 clones, 55% to 75% of them seen just once. Time point specified: after neoadjuvant nivolumab, at surgical resection. Material: PBMCs, obtained after nivolumab (anti-PD-1) treatment. The receptor source for this set is a person between 40 and 85 years old with oral cavity squamous cell carcinoma.

This clone appeared a few times. This rearrangement joins TRBV19 to TRBJ2-1, with D perhaps given as TRBD1 or TRBD2 (6 bases each). The CDR3 spans 15 residues. Deletions cut 3 bases from V and 3 bases from J, with 12 bases between. Per germline, CDR1 LNHDA and CDR2 SQIVND (reference sequence). The CDR3 sequence: CASSIGGGNYNEQFF. The CDR3 bases are TGTGCCAGTAGTATTGGGGGCGGGAACTACAATGAGCAGTTCTTC.

The chain links TRBV7-6 to TRBJ2-1; 13 nucleotides agree with TRBD2. Germline-derived CDR1 and CDR2 are SGHVS and FNYEAQ. The CDR3 is 14 residues long. Unmatched junction bases numbered 6, after V lost 4 bases and J lost 12 bases. In nucleotides, the CDR3 is TGTGCCAGCAGCTCCGGACTAGCGGGAGTAGCGCAGTTCTTC. It encodes CASSSGLAGVAQFF. Variable domain in full (rest from reference TRBV7-6 and TRBJ2-1): GAGVSQSPRYKVTKRGQDVALRCDPISGHVSLYWYRQALGQGPEFLTYFNYEAQQDKSGLPNDRFSAERPEGSISTLTIQRTEQRDSAMYRCASSSGLAGVAQFFGPGTRLTVL.

The rearrangement joins TRBV6-6 to TRBJ2-2; 8 bases line up with TRBD1. With 5 bases clipped from V and 5 bases from J, the junction kept 4 bases outside the gene matches. There are 14 residues in the CDR3. From germline, CDR1 is MNHNY and CDR2 SVGAGI (reference sequence). The CDR3 DNA reads as TGTGCCAGCAGTACCAGGGGGCCAACCGGGGAGCTGTTTTTT. Translated: CASSTRGPTGELFF.

The chain recombines TRBV29-1 with TRBJ2-7; D remains ambiguous. CDR1 and CDR2 (germline): SQVTM, ANQGSEA. The germline V and J ends were trimmed by 2 bases and 1 base, with 6 bases remaining between them. There are 12 residues in the CDR3. The CDR3 loop is CSVEMGSYEQYF. The CDR3 DNA sequence: TGCAGCGTTGAAATGGGATCCTACGAGCAGTACTTC.

The rearrangement links TRBV6-1 to TRBJ2-7; perhaps TRBD2 as D (6 bases). V lost 7 bases, J lost 3 bases, and 7 bases lay in between. CDR1 and CDR2 from the germline V gene are MNHNS and SASEGT. The CDR3 totals 11 residues. In nucleotides, the CDR3 is TGTGCCAGCACGCGGGGCTACGAGCAGTACTTC. Protein: CASTRGYEQYF.

This clone was found a few times. This chain uses TRBV2 with TRBJ1-3, with unresolved D. CDR1 SNHLY and CDR2 FYNNEI come from the germline V gene. This CDR3 has 17 amino acids. V was shortened by 5 bases and J by 0 bases, with 17 bases between the two germline ends. The CDR3 loop reads CASSQPLEVISGNTIYF. In DNA, the CDR3 is TGTGCCAGCAGTCAGCCTTTGGAGGTTATCTCTGGAAACACCATATATTTT.

This clone was seen a single time. The V gene is TRBV2, the J gene TRBJ2-3; the D gene is possibly TRBD2 (5 bases). The V gene lost 4 bases and the J gene lost 0 bases, with 8 bases spanning the gap. CDR3 length: 14 residues. Germline CDR1 reads SNHLY; CDR2 reads FYNNEI. The CDR3 DNA reads as TGTGCCAGCAGTGGTAGGACTAGCACAGATACGCAGTATTTT. Translating gives CASSGRTSTDTQYF.

This clone was detected only a few times. V is TRBV7-8 and J is TRBJ1-2; TRBD1 agrees at 7 bases. Germline assignment: CDR1 SGHVS and CDR2 FQNEAQ. The junction had 3 bases not matched to a gene; V was cut back by 1 base and J by 7 bases. This CDR3 has 13 residues. CDR3 sequence reads: CASSLGTGVGYTF. The CDR3 bases are TGTGCCAGCAGCTTAGGTACAGGGGTTGGCTACACCTTC.